This entry is about one T cell receptor beta chain. Its antigen is undetermined. V was trimmed by 11 bases and J by 3 bases, leaving 20 bases between them. The CDR3 loop spans 14 amino acids. The germline V gene encodes CDR1 ENHRY and CDR2 SYGVKD. This sample is drawn from a study of cytomegalovirus exposure and HLA in healthy donors. General observations from the study: From TCR beta sequences, most subjects' HLA-A and HLA-B alleles were reportedly predicted accurately.

The PCR had 60 Vbeta and 13 Jbeta primers. The table came from immunoSEQ multiplex PCR; TCRdb's copy has only in-frame clones and leaves some out. Here the sample spans 200,000 to 250,000 clones, about 77% being singletons. The chain joins TRBV10-3 to TRBJ2-7; a weak D match, TRBD1 (6 bases). Sequencing was carried out using PBMCs. The receptor comes from a woman aged 30 to 39 in good health and CMV-seronegative. Here the CDR3 reads CAAAQGPEFYEQYF. The DNA of the CDR3 is TGTGCCGCTGCACAGGGACCGGAATTCTACGAGCAGTACTTC.